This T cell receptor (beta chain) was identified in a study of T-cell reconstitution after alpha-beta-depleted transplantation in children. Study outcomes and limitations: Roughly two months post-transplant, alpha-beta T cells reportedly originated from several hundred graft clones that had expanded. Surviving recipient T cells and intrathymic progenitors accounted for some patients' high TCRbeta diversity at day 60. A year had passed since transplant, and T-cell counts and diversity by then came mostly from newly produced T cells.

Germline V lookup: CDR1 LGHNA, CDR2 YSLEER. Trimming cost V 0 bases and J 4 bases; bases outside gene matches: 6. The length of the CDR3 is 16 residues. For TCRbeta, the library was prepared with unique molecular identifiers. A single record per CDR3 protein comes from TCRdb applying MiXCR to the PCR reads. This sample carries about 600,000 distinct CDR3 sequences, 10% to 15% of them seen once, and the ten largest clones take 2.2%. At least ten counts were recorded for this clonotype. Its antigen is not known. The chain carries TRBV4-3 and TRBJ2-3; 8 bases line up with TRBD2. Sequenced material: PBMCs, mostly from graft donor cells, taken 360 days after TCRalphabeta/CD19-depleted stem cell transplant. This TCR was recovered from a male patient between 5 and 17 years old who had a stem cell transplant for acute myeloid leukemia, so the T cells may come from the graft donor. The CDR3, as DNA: TGCGCCAGCAGCCAAGAGGGCGGGAGGATCGCAGATACGCAGTATTTT. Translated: CASSQEGGRIADTQYF.